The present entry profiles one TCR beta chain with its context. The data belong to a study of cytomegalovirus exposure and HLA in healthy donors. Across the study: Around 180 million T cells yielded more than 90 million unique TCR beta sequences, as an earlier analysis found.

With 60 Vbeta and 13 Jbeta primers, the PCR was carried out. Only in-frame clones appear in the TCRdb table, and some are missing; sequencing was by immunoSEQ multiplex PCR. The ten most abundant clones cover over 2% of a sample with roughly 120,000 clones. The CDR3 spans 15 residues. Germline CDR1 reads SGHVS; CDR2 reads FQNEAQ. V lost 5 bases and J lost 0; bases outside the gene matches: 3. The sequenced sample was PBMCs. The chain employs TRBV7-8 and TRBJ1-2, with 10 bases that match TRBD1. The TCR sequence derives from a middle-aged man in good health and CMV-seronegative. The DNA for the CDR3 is TGTGCCAGCAGCCCGACAGGGGGCCCTAACTATGGCTACACCTTC. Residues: CASSPTGGPNYGYTF.